This TCR beta chain was captured by sequencing in a study of T cells in women clearing cervical HPV infection. Across the study: Case blood drawn at lesion detection; control blood after infection cleared.

The CDR3 totals 15 residues. V was shortened by 7 bases and J by 2 bases, with 15 bases between the two germline ends. Germline V gives CDR1 LNHDA, CDR2 SQIVND (reference sequence). Assay: immunoSEQ multiplex PCR; the TCRdb copy retains only in-frame clones and omits some. This sample contains nearly 35,000 clones. To note about this clone: The read finishes 3 residues shy of the CDR3 end, and the germline J gene is used to complete it.

The sequenced sample was blood buffy coat. This receptor was obtained from a woman aged 18 to 75 with a cervical HPV16 infection that either progressed to CIN3+ or cleared (not recorded which). J is TRBJ2-1 and V is TRBV19; D is possibly TRBD2 (6 bases). CDR3 region: CASNKEGSTYNEQFF. The sequenced CDR3 bases are TGTGCCAGTAACAAGGAGGGGAGTACCTACAATGAG.